The 8 T cell receptor beta chains in this list originate from one sample, sequenced in a study of T cells after yellow fever vaccination. TCRdb passed the 5' RACE reads through MiXCR, listing each CDR3 protein once. The table has 150,000 or so distinct CDR3 sequences, approximately 10% seen once. The sequenced sample was CD8+ T cells sorted from PBMCs, obtained 45 days after the yellow fever booster vaccination. Receptors originate from a man aged 18 to 30 who received the YFV17D yellow fever vaccine.

This clonotype was seen more than once but under ten times. CDR3 amino acids: CASSLALGLQHF. The CDR3 region has the DNA TGTGCCAGCAGCTTAGCCCTAGGACTACAGCATTTT. V and J are TRBV7-9 and TRBJ1-5, with D unresolved. The CDR3 has 12 amino acids. Looked up from germline, CDR1 is SEHNR and CDR2 is FQNEAQ (reference sequence). Trimming stripped 0 bases from V and 13 bases from J, with 10 bases between.

This clonotype was seen more than once but under ten times. The gene calls are TRBV4-1 and TRBJ1-6; unclear D gene. The CDR3 runs 14 residues. Trimming shortened V by 4 bases and J by 10 bases, and 14 bases separated the two germline ends. Germline CDR1 is MGHRA and CDR2 is YSYEKL. The CDR3 DNA is TGCGCCAGCAGCCGCATTATATTACGGTCACCCCTCCACTTT. Translating gives CASSRIILRSPLHF.

This clonotype has just a few counts. The CDR3 DNA is TGTGCCAGCAGCCACGGGACAGGGGGTAAGAACACTGAAGCTTTCTTT. Amino acids: CASSHGTGGKNTEAFF. This chain uses TRBV5-5 with TRBJ1-1, with 11 positions matching TRBD1. This CDR3 comprises 16 residues. Germline V lookup: CDR1 SGHKS, CDR2 YYEKEE (reference sequence). V shed 4 bases and J 1 base; nucleotides not matched to a gene: 6.

This clonotype was detected only a few times. The J gene is TRBJ2-7, the V gene TRBV20-1; D not resolved. The germline CDR1 and CDR2 sequences are DFQATT and SNEGSKA (reference sequence). Trimming removed 3 bases from V and 0 bases from J, with 9 bases in between. The CDR3 is 13 residues long. The CDR3 here is CSARPSSSYEQYV. CDR3 nucleotide sequence: TGCAGTGCTAGGCCCTCTTCCTCCTACGAGCAGTACGTC.

The J gene is TRBJ2-6, the V gene TRBV20-1; 7 nucleotides agree with TRBD1. The CDR3 spans 15 residues. CDR1 is DFQATT and CDR2 is SNEGSKA in the germline V gene (reference sequence). Trimming cost V 6 bases and J 0 bases; bases outside gene matches: 5. The chain's CDR3 is CSARDSYSGANVLTF. The CDR3 DNA is TGCAGTGCGAGGGACAGCTACTCTGGGGCCAACGTCCTGACTTTC.

This clonotype was counted ten times or more. This sequence joins TRBV4-2 and TRBJ2-6; TRBD2 matches 8 bases. V lost 0 bases and J lost 4; bases outside the gene matches: 2. CDR3 length: 16 amino acids. Germline V gene lookup returns CDR1 LGHNA and CDR2 YNFKEQ. CDR3 nucleotide sequence: TGTGCCAGCAGCCAAGAAGCGGGGGTCGGGGCCAACGTCCTGACTTTC. It encodes CASSQEAGVGANVLTF.

This clonotype was found many times. The chain combines TRBV29-1 with TRBJ1-2; 9 nucleotides agree with TRBD1. CDR1 and CDR2 (germline): SQVTM, ANQGSEA. CDR3 length: 12 amino acids. With V trimmed by 7 bases and J by 7 bases, 7 bases remained unmatched. CDR3 DNA sequence: TGCAGCGGGGGACAGGGCTCCATTGGCTACACCTTC. Protein: CSGGQGSIGYTF.

The sample holds a few counts of this clonotype. The V gene is TRBV3-1, the J gene TRBJ2-1, with D perhaps assigned TRBD1 or TRBD2 (7 bases each). This CDR3 is built from 17 residues. Germline V gene sequence: CDR1 LGHDT, CDR2 YNNKEL (reference sequence). Trimming left V 0 bases short and J 5 bases short, with 17 bases between. This CDR3 is CASSQDLSGGQNNEQFF. The CDR3 nucleotides read TGTGCCAGCAGCCAAGATCTTTCGGGGGGACAGAACAATGAGCAGTTCTTC.